Listed below are T cell receptor beta chains from one sample, sequenced in a study of beta chain features in type 1 diabetes. TCRdb's copy holds only in-frame clones and misses some; the assay was immunoSEQ multiplex PCR. This sample has 330,000 or so clones, with roughly 15% found just once. Sequencing was performed on central memory CD4+ T cells from blood. Receptor source: a man aged 30 to 39 in good health. The conserved cysteine and the conserved F or W are not part of the CDR3 here.

j_call v_call cdr3_aa
TRBJ1-1 TRBV5-6 ASSYTGFDTEAF
TRBJ2-7 TRBV4-1 ASSQPLATYEQY
TRBJ1-5 TRBV19 ASSFSGGRSNQPQH
TRBJ1-2 TRBV7-2 ASSAGIYGYT
TRBJ1-2 TRBV12-5 ASGLGRTNYGYT
TRBJ2-3 TRBV6-5 ASTPGGPVTDTQY
TRBJ2-2 TRBV19 ASSIFGGRVITGELF
TRBJ2-5 TRBV9 ASSVRGGSPYQETQY
TRBJ2-1 TRBV7-3 ASSLSGTGGNEQF
TRBJ1-4 TRBV7-9 ASSLKDRAWEKLF
TRBJ2-3 TRBV19 ATRHPTDTQY
TRBJ2-7 TRBV4-2 ASSPSYEQY
TRBJ2-5 TRBV6-5 ASRRLGETQY
TRBJ2-7 TRBV11-2 ASTKGLAGGDSYEQY
TRBJ2-1 TRBV6-5 ASSEGPNYNEQF
TRBJ1-1 TRBV7-2 ASSTPRDTEAF
TRBJ1-2 TRBV13 ASSIGAQGEYGYT
TRBJ1-6 TRBV6-4 ASSDTGSGYNSPLH
TRBJ1-2 TRBV9 ASSAQGEVNYGYT
TRBJ1-5 TRBV6-5 ASSYSRVVQPQH
TRBJ2-2 TRBV10-1 ATSVPNTGELF
TRBJ1-4 TRBV7-6 ASSFRGMEKLF
TRBJ2-5 TRBV5-1 ASSLGTYSETQY
TRBJ2-3 TRBV5-6 ASSSSGGPPDTQY
TRBJ2-1 TRBV6-5 ASAVNEQF
TRBJ1-1 TRBV15 ATSRVAVLNTEAF
TRBJ2-5 TRBV11-3 ASSSGLAGAETQY
TRBJ1-3 TRBV5-1 ASSPQGPNSGNTIY
TRBJ1-5 TRBV5-1 ASSLAPGNNQPQH
TRBJ1-5 TRBV11-2 ASSSGTGHQPQH
TRBJ1-2 TRBV5-1 ASSEWTGYGYT
TRBJ1-4 TRBV6-6 ASSSSGTRTEKLF